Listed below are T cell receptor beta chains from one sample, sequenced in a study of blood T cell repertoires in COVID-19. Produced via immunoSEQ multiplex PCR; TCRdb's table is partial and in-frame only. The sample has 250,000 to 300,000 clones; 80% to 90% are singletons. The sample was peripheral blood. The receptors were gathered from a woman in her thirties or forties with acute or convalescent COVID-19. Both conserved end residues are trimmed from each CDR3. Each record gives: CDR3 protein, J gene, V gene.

ASRRDSYGYT	TRBJ1-2	TRBV5-4
ASTRGAEKLF	TRBJ1-4	TRBV12-3/TRBV12-4
ARNRIRDRGSEAF	TRBJ1-1	TRBV10-1
ASSLTREKLF	TRBJ1-4	TRBV11-2
ASSSLGTEYNYGYT	TRBJ1-2	TRBV6-2/TRBV6-3
ASSQGERKGGYT	TRBJ1-2	TRBV3-1/TRBV3-2
ASSHTQGSGNTIY	TRBJ1-3	TRBV4-1
ASSEMGGTQY	TRBJ2-3	TRBV10-2
ASSINPTGGAFNTEAF	TRBJ1-1	TRBV19
ASSSDRAGTGELF	TRBJ2-2	TRBV18
AISDPTGGLGGYT	TRBJ1-2	TRBV10-3
ASREEVGERENGYT	TRBJ1-2	TRBV5-1
SVEGPGQQWTPLH	TRBJ1-6	TRBV29-1
ASSVEATRAGNQPQH	TRBJ1-5	TRBV6-1
SASSIRRGSGYT	TRBJ1-2	TRBV20-1
ASSQVPRGDYGYT	TRBJ1-2	TRBV4-1
ASSDGGGAYNEQF	TRBJ2-1	TRBV2
ASSFQGARDGYT	TRBJ1-2	TRBV5-1
AISETGRGNQPQH	TRBJ1-5	TRBV10-3
ASSFPTGGTNTGELF	TRBJ2-2	TRBV7-2
ASSFRTVPPYNEQF	TRBJ2-1	TRBV9
ASSLGVSSGNTIY	TRBJ1-3	TRBV11-2
ASSSQSGLGYT	TRBJ1-2	TRBV9
ARAGGATDTQY	TRBJ2-3	TRBV27
ASSNRQNNSPLH	TRBJ1-6	TRBV19
ASSLNRNYGYT	TRBJ1-2	TRBV11-1
ASSYSRTSAAQETQY	TRBJ2-5	TRBV6-2/TRBV6-3
ASSFTASGNTIY	TRBJ1-3	TRBV2
ASSLSRLGDEKLF	TRBJ1-4	TRBV5-1